A selection of T cell receptor beta chains follows, all from one sample in a study of control samples from healthy donors and cancer patients. The method was immunoSEQ multiplex PCR; TCRdb's version includes in-frame clones alone and lacks a portion of them. The sample records fewer than 200,000 clones, 85% to 95% being singletons. Input material: blood. All receptors derive from a woman between 55 and 75 years old in good health. CDR3s include the opening cysteine and the closing phenylalanine or tryptophan. D genes are given only for firm matches.

J gene,D gene,V gene,CDR3 DNA,CDR3 protein
TRBJ2-7,TRBD2,TRBV5-4,TGTGCCAGCAGCAACGAAGCGGGGGGTATCTCCTACGAGCAGTACTTC,CASSNEAGGISYEQYF
TRBJ2-7,-,TRBV6-2/TRBV6-3,TGTGCCAGCAGTTACTTCGGGCCCTACGAGCAGTACTTC,CASSYFGPYEQYF
TRBJ2-5,-,TRBV19,TGTGCCAGTAGTTCGGTCGGGCCTCAAGAGACCCAGTACTTC,CASSSVGPQETQYF
TRBJ1-4,-,TRBV19,TGTGCCAGTAACCTCGGGACTAATGAAAAACTGTTTTTT,CASNLGTNEKLFF
TRBJ1-4,-,TRBV5-6,TGTGCCAGCAGCTTGACCAGGCCTAATGAAAAACTGTTTTTT,CASSLTRPNEKLFF
TRBJ2-2,-,TRBV14,TGTGCCAGCAGCCCCCCAGGGCACCTAAGGTCGAACACCGGGGAGCTGTTTTTT,CASSPPGHLRSNTGELFF
TRBJ2-5,TRBD1,TRBV5-1,TGCGCCAGCATTATCGGGCAGGGGGATTCCCGAGAGACCCAGTACTTC,CASIIGQGDSRETQYF
TRBJ1-1,-,TRBV5-1,TGCGCCAGCAGCTTGGACACAAGGATGAACACTGAAGCTTTCTTT,CASSLDTRMNTEAFF
TRBJ2-3,TRBD1,TRBV4-2,TGTGCCAGCAGCCAAGAGCTTTCCAGGGGGAACACAGATACGCAGTATTTT,CASSQELSRGNTDTQYF
TRBJ1-5,TRBD1,TRBV12-5,TGTGCTAGTGGACCGACAGGGAGTCAGCCCCAGCATTTT,CASGPTGSQPQHF
TRBJ2-7,-,TRBV18,TGTGCCAGCTCACCCTCGCTCAGGGAGCTCGAGCAGTACTTC,CASSPSLRELEQYF